The T cell receptor beta chain described here comes from a study of T cell changes during pregnancy in multiple sclerosis. TCRdb's copy holds only in-frame clones and misses some; the assay was immunoSEQ multiplex PCR. The table has about 110,000 clones, 85% to 95% seen once. This clone was recorded once. Trimming pared 6 bases from V and 2 bases from J, leaving 13 bases between. In germline, CDR1 is LNHDA, CDR2 SQIVND (reference sequence). The CDR3 is 14 amino acids. The chain links TRBV19 to TRBJ1-1; D ambiguous. This clonotype originated in a female donor in good health, enrolled as a control in a pregnancy study. Sequencing was performed on peripheral blood, taken in the third trimester of pregnancy. The CDR3, as DNA: TGTGCCAGTAGGATTCGTGAGTCTAACACTGAAGCTTTCTTT. Encoded protein: CASRIRESNTEAFF.